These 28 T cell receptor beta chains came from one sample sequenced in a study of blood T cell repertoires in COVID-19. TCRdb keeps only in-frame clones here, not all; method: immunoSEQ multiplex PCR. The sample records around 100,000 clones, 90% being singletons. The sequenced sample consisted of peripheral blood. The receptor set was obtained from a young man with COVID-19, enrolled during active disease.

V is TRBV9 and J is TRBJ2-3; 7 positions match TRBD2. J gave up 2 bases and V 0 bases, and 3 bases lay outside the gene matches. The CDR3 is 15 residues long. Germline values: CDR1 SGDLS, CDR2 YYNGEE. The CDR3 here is CASSVGGLPTDTQYF. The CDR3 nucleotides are TGTGCCAGCAGCGTAGGGGGACTACCCACAGATACGCAGTATTTT.

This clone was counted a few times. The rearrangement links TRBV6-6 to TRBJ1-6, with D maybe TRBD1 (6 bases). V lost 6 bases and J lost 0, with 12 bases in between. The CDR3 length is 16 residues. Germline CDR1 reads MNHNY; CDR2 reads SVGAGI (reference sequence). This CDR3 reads CASSIKGDSYNSPLHF. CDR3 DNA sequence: TGTGCCAGCAGCATAAAGGGGGACTCCTATAATTCACCCCTCCACTTT.

The CDR3 protein is CASSLRASGGIGLEQYF. CDR3 in DNA: TGTGCCAGCAGTTTAAGGGCTAGCGGGGGGATCGGCCTCGAGCAGTACTTC. V usage is TRBV28 and J usage is TRBJ2-7; 11 bases line up with TRBD2. The CDR3 runs to 17 residues. V was pared by 2 bases and J by 6 bases, with 12 bases of the junction left unmatched. Germline CDR1 is MDHEN and CDR2 is SYDVKM.

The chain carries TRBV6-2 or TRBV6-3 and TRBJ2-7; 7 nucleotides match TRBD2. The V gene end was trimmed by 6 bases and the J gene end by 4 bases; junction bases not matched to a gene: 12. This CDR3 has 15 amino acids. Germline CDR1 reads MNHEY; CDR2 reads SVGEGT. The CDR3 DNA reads TGTGCCAGCAGCGCCGATAGGACTAGGGGATACGAGCAGTACTTC. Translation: CASSADRTRGYEQYF.

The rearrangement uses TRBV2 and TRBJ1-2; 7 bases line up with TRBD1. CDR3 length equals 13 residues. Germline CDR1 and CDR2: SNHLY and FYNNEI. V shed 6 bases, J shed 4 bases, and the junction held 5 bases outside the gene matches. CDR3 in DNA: TGTGCCAGCAGCGGGGGACAGATCTATGGCTACACCTTC. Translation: CASSGGQIYGYTF.

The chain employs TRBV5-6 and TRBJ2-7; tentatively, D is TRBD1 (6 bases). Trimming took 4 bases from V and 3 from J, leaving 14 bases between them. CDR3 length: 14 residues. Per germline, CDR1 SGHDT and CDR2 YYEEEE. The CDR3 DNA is TGTGCCAGCAGCCCCCAGGGGTCAATCTACGAGCAGTACTTC. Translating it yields CASSPQGSIYEQYF.

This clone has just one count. The CDR3 reads CASSRIVAGGTDTQYF. In DNA, the CDR3 is TGCGCCAGCAGTCGCATCGTAGCGGGAGGGACAGATACGCAGTATTTT. V gene TRBV4-1 combines with J gene TRBJ2-3, with 11 bases aligning to TRBD2. Germline V gene lookup returns CDR1 MGHRA and CDR2 YSYEKL. CDR3 length: 16 residues. The ends lost 6 bases at V and 3 bases at J; junction bases unmatched: 8.

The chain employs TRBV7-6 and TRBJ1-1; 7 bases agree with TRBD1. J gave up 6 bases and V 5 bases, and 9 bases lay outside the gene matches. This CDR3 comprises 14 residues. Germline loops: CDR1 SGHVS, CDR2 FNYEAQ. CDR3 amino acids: CASSPSPTGSEAFF. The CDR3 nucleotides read TGTGCCAGCAGCCCAAGCCCGACAGGGTCTGAAGCTTTCTTT.

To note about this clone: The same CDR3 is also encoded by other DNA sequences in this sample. CDR3 sequence: CASSQDSGGNTEAFF. DNA of the CDR3: TGCGCCAGCAGCCAAGACTCAGGGGGAAACACTGAAGCTTTCTTT. V gene TRBV4-3 combines with J gene TRBJ1-1; 7 nucleotides line up with TRBD1. Germline CDR1 is LGHNA and CDR2 is YSLEER. V shed 0 bases, J shed 2 bases, and the junction held 3 bases outside the gene matches. The CDR3 sequence is 15 residues long.

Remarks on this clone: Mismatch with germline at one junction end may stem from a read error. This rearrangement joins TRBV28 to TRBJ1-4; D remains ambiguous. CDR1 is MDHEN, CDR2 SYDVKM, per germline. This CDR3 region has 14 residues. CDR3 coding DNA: TGTGCCAGCACCTCGTTAGGACCCTCGGGAAAACTGCTTTTT. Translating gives CASTSLGPSGKLLF.

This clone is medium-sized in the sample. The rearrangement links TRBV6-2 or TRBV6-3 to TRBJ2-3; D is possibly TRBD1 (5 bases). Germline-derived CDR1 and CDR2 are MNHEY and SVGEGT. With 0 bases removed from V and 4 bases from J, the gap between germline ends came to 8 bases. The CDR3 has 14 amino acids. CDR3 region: CASSYSTDADTQYF. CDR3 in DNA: TGTGCCAGCAGTTACTCGACAGATGCAGATACGCAGTATTTT.

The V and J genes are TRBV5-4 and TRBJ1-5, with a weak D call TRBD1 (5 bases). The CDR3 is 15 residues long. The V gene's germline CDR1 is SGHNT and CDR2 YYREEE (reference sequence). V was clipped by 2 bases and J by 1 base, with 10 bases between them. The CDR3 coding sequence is TGTGCCAGCAGCTTAGGAGGGGTGAGCAATCAGCCCCAGCATTTT. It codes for CASSLGGVSNQPQHF.

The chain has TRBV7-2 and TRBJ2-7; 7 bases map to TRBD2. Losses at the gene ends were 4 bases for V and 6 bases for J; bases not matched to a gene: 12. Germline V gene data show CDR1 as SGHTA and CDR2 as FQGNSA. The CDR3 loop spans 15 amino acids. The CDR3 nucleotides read TGTGCCAGCAGCTCGCAAAAAGCGGGATGGGGCGAGCAGTACTTC. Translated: CASSSQKAGWGEQYF. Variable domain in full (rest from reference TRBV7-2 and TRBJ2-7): GAGVSQSPSNKVTEKGKDVELRCDPISGHTALYWYRQSLGQGLEFLIYFQGNSAPDKSGLPSDRFSAERTGGSVSTLTIQRTQQEDSAVYLCASSSQKAGWGEQYFGPGTRLTVT.

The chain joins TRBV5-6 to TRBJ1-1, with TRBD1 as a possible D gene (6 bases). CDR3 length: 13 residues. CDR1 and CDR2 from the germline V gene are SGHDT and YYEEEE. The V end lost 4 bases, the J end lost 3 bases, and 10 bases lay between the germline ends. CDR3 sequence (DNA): TGTGCCAGCAGCGACGCAGGGGACACTGAAGCTTTCTTT. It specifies CASSDAGDTEAFF. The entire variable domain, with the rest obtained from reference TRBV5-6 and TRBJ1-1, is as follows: DAGVTQSPTHLIKTRGQQVTLRCSPKSGHDTVSWYQQALGQGPQFIFQYYEEEERQRGNFPDRFSGHQFPNYSSELNVNALLLGDSALYLCASSDAGDTEAFFGQGTRLTVV.

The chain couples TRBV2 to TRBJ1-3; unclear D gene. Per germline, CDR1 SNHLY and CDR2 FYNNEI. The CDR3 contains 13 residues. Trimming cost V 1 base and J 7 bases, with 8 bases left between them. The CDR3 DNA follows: TGTGCCAGCAGTGAAGGTGAGATCAACACCATATATTTT. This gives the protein CASSEGEINTIYF.

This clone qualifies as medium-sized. DNA of the CDR3: TGTGCCAGCAGCGTAATTAGTTCGAGGACTGAAGCTTTCTTT. It encodes CASSVISSRTEAFF. V is TRBV9 and J is TRBJ1-1; D not resolved. The CDR3 is 14 residues long. Deletions cut 1 base from V and 5 bases from J, with 12 bases between. The germline gives CDR1 SGDLS, CDR2 YYNGEE.

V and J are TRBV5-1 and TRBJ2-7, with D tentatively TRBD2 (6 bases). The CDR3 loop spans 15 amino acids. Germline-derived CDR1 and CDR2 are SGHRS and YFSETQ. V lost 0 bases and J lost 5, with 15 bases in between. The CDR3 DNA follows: TGCGCCAGCAGCTTGGACGCGGGAACGGGGGACGAGCAGTACTTC. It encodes CASSLDAGTGDEQYF.

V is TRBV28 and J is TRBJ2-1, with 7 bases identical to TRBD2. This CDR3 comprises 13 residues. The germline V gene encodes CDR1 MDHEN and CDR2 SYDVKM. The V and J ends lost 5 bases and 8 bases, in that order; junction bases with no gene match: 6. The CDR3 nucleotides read TGTGCCAGCAGTGGAGGGAGGGGCCATGAGCAGTTCTTC. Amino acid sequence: CASSGGRGHEQFF.

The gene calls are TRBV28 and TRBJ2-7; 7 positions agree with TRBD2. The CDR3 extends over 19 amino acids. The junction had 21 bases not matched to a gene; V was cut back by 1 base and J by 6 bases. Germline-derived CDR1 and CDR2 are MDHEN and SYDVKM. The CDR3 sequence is CASSLSGTKWAGVPGEQYF. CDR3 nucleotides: TGTGCCAGCAGTTTATCCGGAACCAAATGGGCGGGAGTGCCGGGCGAGCAGTACTTC. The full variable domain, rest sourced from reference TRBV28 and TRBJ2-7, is DVKVTQSSRYLVKRTGEKVFLECVQDMDHENMFWYRQDPGLGLRLIYFSYDVKMKEKGDIPEGYSVSREKKERFSLILESASTNQTSMYLCASSLSGTKWAGVPGEQYFGPGTRLTVT.

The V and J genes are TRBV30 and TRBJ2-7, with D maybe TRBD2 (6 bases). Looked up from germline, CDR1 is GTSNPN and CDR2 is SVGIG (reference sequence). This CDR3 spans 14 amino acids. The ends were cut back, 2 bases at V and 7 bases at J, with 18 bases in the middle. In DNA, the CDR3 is TGTGCCTGGAGTATCGGCGGGACGCGATGGGAGCAGTACTTC. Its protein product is CAWSIGGTRWEQYF.

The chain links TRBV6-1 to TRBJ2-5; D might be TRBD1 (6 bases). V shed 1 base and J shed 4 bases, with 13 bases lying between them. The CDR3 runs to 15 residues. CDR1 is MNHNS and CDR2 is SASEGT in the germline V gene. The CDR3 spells CASSEVESGAETQYF. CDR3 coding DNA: TGTGCCAGCAGTGAAGTCGAGTCAGGGGCAGAGACCCAGTACTTC.

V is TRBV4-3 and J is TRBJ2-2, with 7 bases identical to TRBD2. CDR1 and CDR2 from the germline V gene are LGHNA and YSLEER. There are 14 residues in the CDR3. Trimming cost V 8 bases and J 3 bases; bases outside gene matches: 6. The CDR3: CASSRDYYTGELFF. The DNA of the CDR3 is TGCGCCAGCTCTCGGGACTATTACACCGGGGAGCTGTTTTTT.

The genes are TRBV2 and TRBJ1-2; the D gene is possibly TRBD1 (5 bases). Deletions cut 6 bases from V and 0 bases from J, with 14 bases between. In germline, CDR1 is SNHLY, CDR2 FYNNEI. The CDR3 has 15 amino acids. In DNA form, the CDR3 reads TGTGCCAGCAGGGAGAGACAGAGAACTAACTATGGCTACACCTTC. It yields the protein CASRERQRTNYGYTF.

CDR3 amino acids: CASSSPPGTALMPAPPLHF. CDR3 DNA: TGTGCCAGCAGCTCCCCACCCGGGACAGCTCTCATGCCTGCTCCACCCCTCCACTTT. The chain combines TRBV6-6 with TRBJ1-6; 7 bases map to TRBD1. CDR3 length equals 19 residues. V shed 6 bases and J 11 bases; nucleotides not matched to a gene: 25. The V gene's germline CDR1 is MNHNY and CDR2 SVGAGI (reference sequence).

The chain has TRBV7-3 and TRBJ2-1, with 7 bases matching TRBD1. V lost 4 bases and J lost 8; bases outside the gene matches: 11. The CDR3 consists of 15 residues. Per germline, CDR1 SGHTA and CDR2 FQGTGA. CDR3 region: CASSSGQSLPYEQFF. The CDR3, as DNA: TGTGCCAGCAGCTCGGGACAGAGCCTACCCTATGAGCAGTTCTTC. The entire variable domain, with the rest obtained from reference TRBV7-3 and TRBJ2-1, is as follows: GAGVSQTPSNKVTEKGKYVELRCDPISGHTALYWYRQSLGQGPEFLIYFQGTGAADDSGLPNDRFFAVRPEGSVSTLKIQRTERGDSAVYLCASSSGQSLPYEQFFGPGTRLTVL.

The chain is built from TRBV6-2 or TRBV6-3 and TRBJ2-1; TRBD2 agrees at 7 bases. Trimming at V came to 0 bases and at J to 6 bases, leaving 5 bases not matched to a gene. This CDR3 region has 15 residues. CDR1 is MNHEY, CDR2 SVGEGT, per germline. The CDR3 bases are TGTGCCAGCAGTTACTCGAAGCGGGGAGGCAATGAGCAGTTCTTC. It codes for CASSYSKRGGNEQFF.

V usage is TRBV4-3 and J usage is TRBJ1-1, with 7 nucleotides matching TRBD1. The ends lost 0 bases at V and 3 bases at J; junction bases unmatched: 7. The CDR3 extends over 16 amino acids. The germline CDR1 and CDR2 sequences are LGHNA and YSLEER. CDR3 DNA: TGCGCCAGCAGCCAAGATTGGGGGACAGCTTACACTGAAGCTTTCTTT. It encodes CASSQDWGTAYTEAFF.

CDR3 in DNA: TGTGCCAGCAGGCCCGGGACAGGACAGTATCAGCCCCAGCATTTT. This translates into CASRPGTGQYQPQHF. The gene calls are TRBV28 and TRBJ1-5; TRBD1 agrees at 8 bases. With 6 bases clipped from V and 5 bases from J, the junction kept 9 bases outside the gene matches. This CDR3 spans 15 amino acids. Per germline, CDR1 MDHEN and CDR2 SYDVKM.